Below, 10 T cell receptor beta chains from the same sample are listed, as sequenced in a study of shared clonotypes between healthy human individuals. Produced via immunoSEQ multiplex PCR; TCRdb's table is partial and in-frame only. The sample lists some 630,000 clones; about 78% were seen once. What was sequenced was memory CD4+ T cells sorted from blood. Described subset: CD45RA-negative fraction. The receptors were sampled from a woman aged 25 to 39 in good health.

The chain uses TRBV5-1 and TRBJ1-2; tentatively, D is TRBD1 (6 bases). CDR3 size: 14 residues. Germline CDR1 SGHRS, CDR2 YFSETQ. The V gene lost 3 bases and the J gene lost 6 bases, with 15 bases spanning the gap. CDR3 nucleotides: TGCGCCAGCAGCTCGGGCCGGGGGCGGAATGGCTACACCTTC. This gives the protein CASSSGRGRNGYTF.

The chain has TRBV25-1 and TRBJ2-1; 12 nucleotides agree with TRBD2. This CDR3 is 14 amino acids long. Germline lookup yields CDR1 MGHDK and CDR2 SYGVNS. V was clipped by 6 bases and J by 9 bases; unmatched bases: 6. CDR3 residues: CASRRTSGTSEQFF. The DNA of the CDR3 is TGTGCCAGCAGACGGACTAGCGGGACGAGTGAGCAGTTCTTC.

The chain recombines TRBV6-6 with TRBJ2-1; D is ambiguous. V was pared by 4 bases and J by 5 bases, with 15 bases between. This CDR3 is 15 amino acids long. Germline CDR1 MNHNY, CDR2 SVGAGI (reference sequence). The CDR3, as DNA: TGTGCCAGCAGTTTAGGGATTAGCATACACAATGAGCAGTTCTTC. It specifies CASSLGISIHNEQFF.

The CDR3 DNA is TGTGCCAGCAGCGAACGGGCAGCACAGAACACTGAAGCTTTCTTT. Translation gives CASSERAAQNTEAFF. The chain combines TRBV7-9 with TRBJ1-1, with D hard to call. The CDR3 is 15 residues long. CDR1 is SEHNR and CDR2 is FQNEAQ in the germline V gene (reference sequence). V lost 5 bases and J 1 base, leaving 14 bases between the germline ends.

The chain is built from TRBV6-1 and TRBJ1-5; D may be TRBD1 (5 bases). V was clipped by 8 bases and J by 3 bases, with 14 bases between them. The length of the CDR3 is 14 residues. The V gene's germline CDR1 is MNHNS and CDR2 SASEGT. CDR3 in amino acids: CASDQGAPNQPQHF. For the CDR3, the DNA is TGTGCCAGCGATCAAGGGGCCCCCAATCAGCCCCAGCATTTT.

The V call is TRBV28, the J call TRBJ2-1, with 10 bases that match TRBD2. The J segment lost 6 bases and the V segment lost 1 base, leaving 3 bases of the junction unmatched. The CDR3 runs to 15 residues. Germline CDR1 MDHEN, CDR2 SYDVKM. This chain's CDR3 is CASSLFTSGINEQFF. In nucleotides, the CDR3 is TGTGCCAGCAGTTTATTTACTAGCGGGATCAATGAGCAGTTCTTC.

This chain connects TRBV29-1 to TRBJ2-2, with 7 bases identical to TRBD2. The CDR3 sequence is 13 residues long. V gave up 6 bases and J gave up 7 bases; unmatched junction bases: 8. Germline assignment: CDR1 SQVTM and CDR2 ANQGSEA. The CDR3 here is CSVQPGGIGELFF. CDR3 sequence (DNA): TGCAGCGTCCAGCCGGGGGGTATCGGGGAGCTGTTTTTT.

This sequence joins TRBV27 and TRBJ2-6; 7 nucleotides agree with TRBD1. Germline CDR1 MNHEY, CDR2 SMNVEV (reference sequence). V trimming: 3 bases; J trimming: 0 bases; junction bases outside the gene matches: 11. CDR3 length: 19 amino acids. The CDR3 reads CASSFVRDSSPSGANVLTF. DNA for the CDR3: TGTGCCAGCAGTTTCGTCCGGGACAGCTCCCCCTCTGGGGCCAACGTCCTGACTTTC.

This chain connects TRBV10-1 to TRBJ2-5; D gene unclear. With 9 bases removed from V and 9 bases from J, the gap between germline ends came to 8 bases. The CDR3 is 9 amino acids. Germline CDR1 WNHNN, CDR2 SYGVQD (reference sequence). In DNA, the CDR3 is TGCGCCAGGAATTTCCCCCAGTACTTC. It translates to CARNFPQYF.

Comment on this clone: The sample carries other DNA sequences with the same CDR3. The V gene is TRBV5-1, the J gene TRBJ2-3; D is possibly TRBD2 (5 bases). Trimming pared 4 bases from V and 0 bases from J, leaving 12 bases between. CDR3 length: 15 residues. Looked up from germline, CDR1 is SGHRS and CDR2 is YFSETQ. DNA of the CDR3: TGCGCCAGCAGCCCGGACTCTACTAGCACAGATACGCAGTATTTT. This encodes CASSPDSTSTDTQYF. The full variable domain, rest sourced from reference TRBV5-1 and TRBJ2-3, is KAGVTQTPRYLIKTRGQQVTLSCSPISGHRSVSWYQQTPGQGLQFLFEYFSETQRNKGNFPGRFSGRQFSNSRSEMNVSTLELGDSALYLCASSPDSTSTDTQYFGPGTRLTVL.